Presented here are 13 T cell receptor beta chains from one specimen sequenced in a study of the immune and genomic landscape of osteosarcoma (dated by TCRdb to 2020 to 2022). Receptors were amplified or captured by the immunoSEQ multiplex PCR assay. TCRdb holds this immuneACCESS table with in-frame rearrangements only. Some clones are missing; in checked studies, unresolved V genes explain under half, and the rest has no known cause. The sample profile shows some 1,400 clones; 73% of them were found once. The ten top clones hold approximately 35% of the sample. The specimen was metastatic tumor tissue from the lung. The cell subset or site label corresponds to: lung metastasis of osteosarcoma. The receptors come from a woman between 25 and 40 years old with osteosarcoma. The age is the age at diagnosis.

The chain links TRBV4-2 to TRBJ2-3; 14 bases line up with TRBD2. Germline CDR1 and CDR2: LGHNA and YNFKEQ. The CDR3 sequence is 17 residues long. V was pared by 0 bases and J by 9 bases, with 8 bases of the junction left unmatched. The chain's CDR3 is CASSQDRGTSGRVTQYF. The DNA for the CDR3 is TGTGCCAGCAGCCAAGATAGGGGGACTAGCGGGAGAGTGACGCAGTATTTT.

CDR3 amino acids: CASSQDPGQHGELFF. CDR3 DNA sequence: TGTGCCAGCAGCCAAGATCCCGGGCAACACGGGGAGCTGTTTTTT. The J gene is TRBJ2-2, the V gene TRBV4-2, with D unresolved. The CDR3 covers 15 residues. Germline CDR1 reads LGHNA; CDR2 reads YNFKEQ. Trimming cost V 0 bases and J 7 bases, with 12 bases left between them.

This chain links TRBV7-9 with TRBJ2-3, with unresolved D. Trimming removed 1 base at V and 6 bases at J, with 8 bases between. Germline CDR1 reads SEHNR; CDR2 reads FQNEAQ (reference sequence). The CDR3 is 13 residues long. CDR3: CASSLDQRDTQYF. Written as DNA, the CDR3 is TGTGCCAGCAGCTTAGATCAGCGCGATACGCAGTATTTT.

This chain connects TRBV28 to TRBJ1-1; unclear D gene. V lost 8 bases and J lost 4, with 14 bases in between. The CDR3 consists of 13 residues. Germline V gene lookup returns CDR1 MDHEN and CDR2 SYDVKM. The chain's CDR3 is CASQPGSGTEAFF. The CDR3 DNA reads TGTGCCAGCCAGCCCGGATCAGGCACTGAAGCTTTCTTT.

This chain links TRBV19 with TRBJ2-1, with D tentatively TRBD1 or TRBD2 (5 bases each). V was clipped by 2 bases and J by 0 bases, with 11 bases between them. CDR3 size: 16 residues. From germline, CDR1 is LNHDA and CDR2 SQIVND (reference sequence). The CDR3 protein is CASSIPSGSSYNEQFF. For the CDR3, the DNA is TGTGCCAGTAGTATACCGTCAGGGAGCTCCTACAATGAGCAGTTCTTC.

The genes are TRBV27 and TRBJ2-1, with TRBD1 identical over 9 bases. J was trimmed by 8 bases and V by 5 bases; bases with no gene match: 10. The CDR3 length is 15 residues. The germline gives CDR1 MNHEY, CDR2 SMNVEV (reference sequence). The CDR3 spells CASSLTGGLWDEQFF. DNA of the CDR3: TGTGCCAGCAGTCTGACAGGGGGGCTTTGGGATGAGCAGTTCTTC.

The V and J genes are TRBV10-3 and TRBJ2-3; D unclear. Trimming took off 3 bases at V and 1 base at J, with 11 bases between the two ends. Per the germline V gene, CDR1 is ENHRY and CDR2 is SYGVKD. The CDR3 is made up of 15 amino acids. The CDR3 coding sequence is TGTGCCATCAGTGAACTGGAGTGGGGCACAGATACGCAGTATTTT. Translation gives CAISELEWGTDTQYF.

J is TRBJ2-5 and V is TRBV11-3, with D maybe TRBD1 (6 bases). The CDR3 spans 15 residues. Trimming stripped 1 base from V and 2 bases from J, with 11 bases between. Looked up from germline, CDR1 is SGHNT and CDR2 is YENEEA. CDR3 in amino acids: CASSLGAGAQETQYF. The CDR3 nucleotides read TGTGCCAGCAGCTTAGGGGCAGGGGCTCAAGAGACCCAGTACTTC.

A note on this clone: The junction differs from germline at one of its ends, possibly a read error. The V call is TRBV28, the J call TRBJ2-1; TRBD1 matches 8 bases. The CDR3 covers 14 residues. Germline CDR1 is MDHEN and CDR2 is SYDVKM. CDR3 sequence: CAGRTGTNYNEQFF. In DNA form, the CDR3 reads TGTGCCGGCAGGACAGGGACAAACTACAATGAGCAGTTCTTC.

In this sample, this clone turned up a few times. The chain uses TRBV4-1 and TRBJ2-2, with TRBD2 matching 13 bases. This CDR3 spans 16 amino acids. The germline gives CDR1 MGHRA, CDR2 YSYEKL. The V gene end was trimmed by 2 bases and the J gene end by 9 bases; junction bases not matched to a gene: 6. CDR3 in amino acids: CASSQLWTSGGRELFF. CDR3 DNA: TGCGCCAGCAGCCAATTGTGGACTAGCGGGGGAAGGGAGCTGTTTTTT.

The chain links TRBV4-1 to TRBJ1-2, with D perhaps matching TRBD1 (5 bases). Trimming removed 0 bases at V and 5 bases at J, with 7 bases between. CDR3 length: 13 amino acids. Germline CDR1 MGHRA, CDR2 YSYEKL. CDR3 in DNA: TGCGCCAGCAGCCAAGAAGGGGAGTATGGCTACACCTTC. Translation: CASSQEGEYGYTF.

The chain has TRBV21-1 and TRBJ2-3; the table's D call of TRBD1 was not tested on the DNA. TRBV21-1 is annotated as a pseudogene. This CDR3 is 19 amino acids long. CDR3 in DNA: TGTGCCAGCAGCAAAGGGGGCTACCGGCGTGGACAGGGAGCAGATACGCAGTATTTT. It translates to CASSKGGYRRGQGADTQYF.

The V call is TRBV7-9, the J call TRBJ1-4, with 9 nucleotides matching TRBD1. After removal of 1 base from V and 7 bases from J, the junction contained 4 bases not matched to a gene. CDR1 is SEHNR and CDR2 is FQNEAQ in the germline V gene (reference sequence). The CDR3 totals 15 residues. CDR3 sequence (DNA): TGTGCCAGCAGCTTAGGGGACAGGGATGCTGAAAAACTGTTTTTT. It translates to CASSLGDRDAEKLFF.